Sequencing of this T cell receptor (beta chain) was carried out in a study of OX40 agonist ivuxolimab in advanced cancers. Across the whole study: The study treated patients with ivuxolimab, an agonistic anti-OX40 (CD134) antibody. Treatment received earlier with anti-PD-1, anti-PD-L1 or anti-CTLA-4 agents was allowed, and more than 30% had some. Study outcomes and limitations: The study observed clonal expansion of CD4+ and CD8+ blood T cells by week 6 at 0.1 to 3.0 mg/kg.

Some clones are missing from TCRdb's copy, which holds only in-frame ones; the method was immunoSEQ multiplex PCR. Found here are some 85,000 clones, about 90% of them singletons; the top ten hold approximately 1.5%. As regards this clone: Its antigen is undetermined.

The CDR3 totals 17 residues. The germline V gene has CDR1 KGHSH and CDR2 LQKENI. Trimming stripped 3 bases from V and 2 bases from J, with 19 bases between. The gene calls are TRBV18 and TRBJ2-5; tentatively, D is TRBD1 or TRBD2 (6 bases each). The specimen comprised CD4+ or CD8+ T cells sorted from blood, sampled in a trial of the OX40 agonist ivuxolimab. The receptor was derived from an adult with an advanced solid tumor such as melanoma, head and neck, liver or kidney cancer. Here the CDR3 reads CASSPGGGQKGQETQYF. The CDR3 DNA sequence: TGTGCCAGCTCACCGGGGGGCGGACAGAAAGGACAAGAGACCCAGTACTTC.